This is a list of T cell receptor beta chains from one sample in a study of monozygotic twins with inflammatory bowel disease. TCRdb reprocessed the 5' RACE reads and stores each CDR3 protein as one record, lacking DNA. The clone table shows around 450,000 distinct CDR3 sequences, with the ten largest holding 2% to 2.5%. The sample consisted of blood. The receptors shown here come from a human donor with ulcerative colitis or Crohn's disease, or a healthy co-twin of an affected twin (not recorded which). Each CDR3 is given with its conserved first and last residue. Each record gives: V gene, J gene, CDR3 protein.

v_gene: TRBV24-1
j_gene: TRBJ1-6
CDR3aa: CATSDGTGVNSPLHF

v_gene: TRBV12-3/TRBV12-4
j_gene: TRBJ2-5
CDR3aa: CASSGSETQYF

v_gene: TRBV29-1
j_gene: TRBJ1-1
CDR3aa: CSVQGGGPTEAFF

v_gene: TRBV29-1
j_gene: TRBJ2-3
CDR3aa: CSVARLAASTDTQYF

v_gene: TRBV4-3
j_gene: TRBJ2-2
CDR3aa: CASSRPSDTSNTGELFF

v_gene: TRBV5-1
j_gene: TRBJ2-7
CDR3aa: CASSLTVGAYEQYF

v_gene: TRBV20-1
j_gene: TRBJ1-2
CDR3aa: CSALPGGQGYGYTF

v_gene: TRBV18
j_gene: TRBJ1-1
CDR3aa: CASSKLGQGDTEAFF

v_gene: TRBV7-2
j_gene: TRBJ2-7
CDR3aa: CASSLDSSSYEQYF

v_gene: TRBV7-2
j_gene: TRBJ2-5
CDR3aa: CASSLDPGGSETQYF

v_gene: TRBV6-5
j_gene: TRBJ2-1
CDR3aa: CASSYPGLAGDHNEQFF

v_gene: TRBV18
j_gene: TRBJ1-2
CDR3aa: CASSPRQGRLENYGYTF

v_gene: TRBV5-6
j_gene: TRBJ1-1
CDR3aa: CASSIRSGVTFF

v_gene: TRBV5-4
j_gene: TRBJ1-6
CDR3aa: CASSLTGGLSPLHF